Detailed here is one T cell receptor (beta chain). Source study methods: It was from reference gene primer amplification that nucleated cell counts were estimated. Sequencing used immunoSEQ multiplex PCR; TCRdb keeps in-frame clones, though not all of them. V, J and clone size were drawn from that table, and D and trimming were deduced from the DNA. Among roughly 55,000 clones, 65% to 80% were seen once, and the ten largest hold 14% to 15%. These data originate in a study of blood T cell repertoires in COVID-19. Study-wide background: Spain, Italy and the United States supplied samples that represented acute and convalescent COVID-19.

The CDR3 is made up of 15 amino acids. The V gene's germline CDR1 is KGHDR and CDR2 SFDVKD. Trimming took 4 bases from V and 6 from J; bases not matched to a gene: 4. This clonotype was sampled from a human donor with active or convalescent COVID-19. The donor label of this sample is uncertain. V gene TRBV24-1 combines with J gene TRBJ2-1, with 11 nucleotides matching TRBD1. Sequenced: peripheral blood. The CDR3 DNA is TGTGCCACCAGTGACCCCGGGACAGGGGGCAATGAGCAGTTCTTC. Translation: CATSDPGTGGNEQFF.